Included here is one TCR beta chain sequence, with context. Its antigen is currently unknown. The junction and the germline gene differ at one end; a read error may be behind it. Authors' analysis steps: A classifier of distant metastasis in papillary thyroid cancer was built from CDR3 differences (across clinicopathological groups). TCRdb re-called clones from the PCR reads using MiXCR. It is TCRdb's table, rather than the study itself, that gives the V and J calls and clone size. The sample has some 13,000 clones; 28% are singletons. The sample originates from a study of metastatic and nonmetastatic thyroid tumors. In the study overall: Both malignant and benign thyroid patients supplied peripheral blood and tumor or nodule tissue samples, across which the repertoires of these patients were then compared. Findings of the study overall: Patients with malignant thyroid tumors reportedly had significantly higher TCR beta diversity than those with benign nodules, in blood and tumor.

CDR1 and CDR2 from the germline V gene are MGHRA and YSYEKL. The CDR3 is made up of 15 amino acids. Patients were all untreated before their thyroid surgery. The receptor comes from a female donor with papillary thyroid cancer or a benign thyroid nodule (not recorded which). Some clones in this sample may be carry-over from other donors' samples. Sequenced sample: tumor tissue. The chain uses TRBV4-1 and TRBJ1-1; D might be TRBD1 (6 bases). In DNA, the CDR3 is TGCGCCAGCAGACCCCCGTGGACAGATAACAGTGAAGCTTTCTTT. Translation gives CASRPPWTDNSEAFF.